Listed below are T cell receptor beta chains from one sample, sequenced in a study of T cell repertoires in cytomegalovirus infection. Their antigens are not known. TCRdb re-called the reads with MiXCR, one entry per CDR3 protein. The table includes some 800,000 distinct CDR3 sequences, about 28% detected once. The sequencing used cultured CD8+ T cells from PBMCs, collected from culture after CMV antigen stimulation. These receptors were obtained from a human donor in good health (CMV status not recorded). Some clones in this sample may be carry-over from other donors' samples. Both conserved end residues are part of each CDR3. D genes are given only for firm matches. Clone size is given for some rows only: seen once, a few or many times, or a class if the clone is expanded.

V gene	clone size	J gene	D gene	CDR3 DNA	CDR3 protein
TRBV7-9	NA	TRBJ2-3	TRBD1	TGTGCCAGCAGCCCCCGGGACAGGACTACTAGCACAGATACGCAGTATTTT	CASSPRDRTTSTDTQYF
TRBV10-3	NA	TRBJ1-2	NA	TGTGCCATCAAGGAGACCTATGGCTACACCTTC	CAIKETYGYTF
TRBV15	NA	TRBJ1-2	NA	TGTGCCACCAGCAGAGAAACGGGTAATGGCTACACCTTC	CATSRETGNGYTF
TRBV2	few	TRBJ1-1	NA	TGTGCCAGCACCGATGAAGTACACCCGAACACTGAAGCTTTCTTT	CASTDEVHPNTEAFF
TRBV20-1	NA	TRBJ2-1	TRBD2	TGCAGTGCTCCTCTGGCGGGGGGGCTTCAGGAGCAGTTCTTC	CSAPLAGGLQEQFF
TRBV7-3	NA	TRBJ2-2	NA	TGTGCCAGCGCTGATACGAACACCGGGGAGCTGTTTTTT	CASADTNTGELFF
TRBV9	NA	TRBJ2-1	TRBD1	TGTGCCAGCAGCCATGGGACAGAGAGGAGCTCCTACAATGAGCAGTTCTTC	CASSHGTERSSYNEQFF
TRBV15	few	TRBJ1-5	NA	TGTGCCACCAGCAGAGTGAGACAGGCGGATCAGCCCCAGCATTTT	CATSRVRQADQPQHF
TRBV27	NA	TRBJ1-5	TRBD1	TGTGCCAGCAAGACAGGGGGCGCAGAGCCCCAGCATTTT	CASKTGGAEPQHF
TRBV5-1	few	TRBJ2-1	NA	TGCGCCAGCAGCTTGGATGGCGGGTTCTCCTACAATGAGCAGTTCTTC	CASSLDGGFSYNEQFF
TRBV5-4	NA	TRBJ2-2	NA	TGTGCCAGCAGCCTCGGGGATCGGGGGTTTACCGGGGAGCTGTTTTTT	CASSLGDRGFTGELFF
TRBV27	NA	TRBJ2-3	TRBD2	TGTGCCAGCAGTTTATCACTAGCGGGGGGTATGGATACGCAGTATTTT	CASSLSLAGGMDTQYF
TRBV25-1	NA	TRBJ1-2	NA	TGTGCCACCAAGGGGTATGGCTACACCTTC	CATKGYGYTF
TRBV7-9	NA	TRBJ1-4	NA	TGTGCCAGCACCGGGACTCTTGCAACTAATGAAAAACTGTTTTTT	CASTGTLATNEKLFF
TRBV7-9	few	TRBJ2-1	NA	TGTGCCAGCAGCCCCAAGGTTGGGTGGGGCAATGAGCAGTTCTTC	CASSPKVGWGNEQFF
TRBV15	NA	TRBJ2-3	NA	TGTGCCACCAGCAGCGAGGCCCCAGATACGCAGTATTTT	CATSSEAPDTQYF
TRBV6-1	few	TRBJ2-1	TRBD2	TGTGCCAGCAGTGCTCTCGATAGCGGGGGGGCAGATGAGCAGTTCTTC	CASSALDSGGADEQFF
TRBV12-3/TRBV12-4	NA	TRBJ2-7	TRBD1	TGTGCCAGCAGTGCCGGGACAGACCCCTACGAGCAGTACTTC	CASSAGTDPYEQYF
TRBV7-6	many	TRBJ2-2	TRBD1	TGTGCCAGCAGCCTGACAGGGGGATGGACCGGGGAGCTGTTTTTT	CASSLTGGWTGELFF
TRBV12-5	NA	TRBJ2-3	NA	TGTGCTAGTGGCCTACCGTCTGGAGGTTACACAGATACGCAGTATTTT	CASGLPSGGYTDTQYF
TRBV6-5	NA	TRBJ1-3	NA	TGTGCCAGCAGTGGCGGGACCAGCTCTGGAAACACCATATATTTT	CASSGGTSSGNTIYF
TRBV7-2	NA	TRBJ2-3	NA	TGTGCCAGCAGCTTAGCGCAGGGGCGCACAGATACGCAGTATTTT	CASSLAQGRTDTQYF
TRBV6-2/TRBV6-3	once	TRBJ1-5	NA	TGTGCCAGCAGTCCCAAAGAAGGAAGCAATCAGCCCCAGCATTTT	CASSPKEGSNQPQHF
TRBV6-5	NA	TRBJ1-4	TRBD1	TGTGCCAGCAGACCACAGGGGATAACAACTAATGAAAAACTGTTTTTT	CASRPQGITTNEKLFF
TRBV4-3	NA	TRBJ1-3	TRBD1	TGCGCCAGCAGCCAACCAGACAGGGTCTCTGGAAACACCATATATTTT	CASSQPDRVSGNTIYF
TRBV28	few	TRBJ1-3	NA	TGTGCCAGCAGTTTCGACACAGGGTTTGGAAACACCATATATTTT	CASSFDTGFGNTIYF
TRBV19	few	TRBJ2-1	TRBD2	TGTGCCAGCCAGCGGGGAGTAGAAGAGCAGTTCTTC	CASQRGVEEQFF
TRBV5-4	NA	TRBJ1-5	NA	TGTGCCAGCAGCTTGGGAAATTCTCCGGCGGGGGGGGATAGCAATCAGCCCCAGCATTTT	CASSLGNSPAGGDSNQPQHF